A single sample is the source of the 23 T cell receptor beta chains below, sequenced in a study of shared clonotypes between healthy human individuals. Cells designated naive CD8 were CD45RO-negative and were positively selected for CCR7, with terminally differentiated effector memory CD45RA+ cells excluded. Sequencing used immunoSEQ multiplex PCR; TCRdb keeps in-frame clones, though not all of them. The profile shows around 600,000 clones, 90% to 95% of them singletons. The specimen was naive CD8+ T cells sorted from blood. These TCRs come from a woman aged 25-40 years in good health.

This clone was seen more than once but under ten times. This rearrangement joins TRBV20-1 to TRBJ1-2; no clear D. V was clipped by 4 bases and J by 3 bases, with 0 bases between them. This CDR3 has 9 amino acids. Germline CDR1 is DFQATT and CDR2 is SNEGSKA (reference sequence). CDR3 sequence reads: CSANYGYTF. The CDR3, as DNA: TGCAGTGCTAACTATGGCTACACCTTC.

The rearrangement links TRBV28 to TRBJ2-7; no definite D call. CDR3 length: 14 amino acids. V lost 3 bases and J 4 bases, leaving 13 bases between the germline ends. Looked up from germline, CDR1 is MDHEN and CDR2 is SYDVKM. The CDR3 here is CASSFSSVGYEQYF. In nucleotides, the CDR3 is TGTGCCAGCAGTTTCTCGTCGGTGGGGTACGAGCAGTACTTC.

The chain has TRBV7-2 and TRBJ1-1; a possible D gene is TRBD1 (5 bases). The germline V gene has CDR1 SGHTA and CDR2 FQGNSA. V was pared by 4 bases and J by 5 bases, with 20 bases between. The CDR3 runs to 16 residues. CDR3 residues: CASSSPVAEGQTEAFF. The CDR3 nucleotides are TGTGCCAGCAGCTCCCCTGTGGCTGAGGGGCAAACTGAAGCTTTCTTT.

The gene calls are TRBV28 and TRBJ1-5; no definite D call. The CDR3 is made up of 15 amino acids. The germline V gene has CDR1 MDHEN and CDR2 SYDVKM. Between the trimmed V and J ends, which lost 4 bases and 3 bases, there was a span of 13 bases. The CDR3 DNA sequence: TGTGCCAGCAGTTACCTCCTTTCCACCAATCAGCCCCAGCATTTT. Translation: CASSYLLSTNQPQHF.

This CDR3 is CASSKTGVSYEQYF. CDR3 DNA: TGTGCCAGCAGCAAAACAGGGGTTAGCTACGAGCAGTACTTC. This chain uses TRBV9 with TRBJ2-7, with TRBD1 matching over 7 bases. With 4 bases clipped from V and 3 bases from J, the junction kept 7 bases outside the gene matches. The CDR3 totals 14 residues. In germline, CDR1 is SGDLS, CDR2 YYNGEE.

The chain uses TRBV9 and TRBJ2-7, with D possibly being TRBD2 (6 bases). Germline CDR1 and CDR2: SGDLS and YYNGEE. Trimming pared 3 bases from V and 6 bases from J, leaving 13 bases between. The CDR3 length is 13 residues. CDR3 nucleotide sequence: TGTGCCAGCAGCGCAGCATTTAGCGGCGAGCAGTACTTC. Protein sequence: CASSAAFSGEQYF.

The chain has TRBV7-9 and TRBJ1-5; possible D gene TRBD1, 5 bases. Germline loops: CDR1 SEHNR, CDR2 FQNEAQ (reference sequence). CDR3 size: 12 residues. The V and J ends lost 11 bases and 5 bases respectively, with 13 bases between them. In DNA, the CDR3 is TGTGCCTCTGGGACGGGTTATCAGCCCCAGCATTTT. Its translation is CASGTGYQPQHF.

This chain connects TRBV18 to TRBJ2-7; the D call may be TRBD1 or TRBD2 (5 bases each). Per the germline V gene, CDR1 is KGHSH and CDR2 is LQKENI. Trimming left V 6 bases short and J 2 bases short, with 14 bases between. CDR3 size: 14 residues. The CDR3 protein is CASSQTPGPYEQYF. The DNA for the CDR3 is TGTGCCAGCTCGCAGACCCCGGGACCCTACGAGCAGTACTTC.

The chain recombines TRBV11-2 with TRBJ2-5; no clear D. V lost 2 bases to trimming and J lost 4 bases, with 8 bases between them. This CDR3 comprises 13 residues. CDR1 is SGHAT, CDR2 FQNNGV, per germline. The DNA for the CDR3 is TGTGCCAGCAGCTTATTCTGGGGAGAGACCCAGTACTTC. It translates to CASSLFWGETQYF.

This clone appeared a single time. This same CDR3 is encoded by further DNA sequences in the sample. The chain uses TRBV2 and TRBJ2-2; a possible D gene is TRBD2 (5 bases). The CDR3 runs 15 residues. Germline V lookup: CDR1 SNHLY, CDR2 FYNNEI. Between the trimmed V and J ends, which lost 2 bases and 5 bases, there was a span of 12 bases. The CDR3 reads CASSELAGITGELFF. CDR3 sequence (DNA): TGTGCCAGCAGTGAACTAGCCGGGATTACCGGGGAGCTGTTTTTT. Full variable domain (remainder filled in from reference TRBV2 and TRBJ2-2): EPEVTQTPSHQVTQMGQEVILRCVPISNHLYFYWYRQILGQKVEFLVSFYNNEISEKSEIFDDQFSVERPDGSNFTLKIRSTKLEDSAMYFCASSELAGITGELFFGEGSRLTVL.

This sequence joins TRBV5-1 and TRBJ2-3; TRBD1 agrees at 8 bases. The junction had 5 bases not matched to a gene; V was cut back by 0 bases and J by 5 bases. CDR3 size: 15 residues. Germline CDR1 reads SGHRS; CDR2 reads YFSETQ. Written as DNA, the CDR3 is TGCGCCAGCAGCTTGGAACAGGGGGTTAGAGATACGCAGTATTTT. This translates into CASSLEQGVRDTQYF. Combining the CDR3 with reference TRBV5-1 and TRBJ2-3 gives the whole variable domain KAGVTQTPRYLIKTRGQQVTLSCSPISGHRSVSWYQQTPGQGLQFLFEYFSETQRNKGNFPGRFSGRQFSNSRSEMNVSTLELGDSALYLCASSLEQGVRDTQYFGPGTRLTVL.

The J gene is TRBJ2-3, the V gene TRBV7-9, with 9 bases lining up with TRBD2. The CDR3 spans 16 residues. With V trimmed by 3 bases and J by 3 bases, 7 bases remained unmatched. The germline CDR1 and CDR2 sequences are SEHNR and FQNEAQ (reference sequence). DNA for the CDR3: TGTGCCAGCAGCTTCGGACTAGCGTTGGGTACAGATACGCAGTATTTT. Translation gives CASSFGLALGTDTQYF.

The CDR3 nucleotides are TGTGCCAGCAGCGTAGGGCAGCATAACTATGGCTACACCTTC. It yields the protein CASSVGQHNYGYTF. The rearrangement uses TRBV9 and TRBJ1-2, with D unresolved. This CDR3 is 14 amino acids long. V lost 0 bases to trimming and J lost 1 base, with 7 bases between them. Germline V gene data show CDR1 as SGDLS and CDR2 as YYNGEE.

The chain combines TRBV4-1 with TRBJ1-1; no definite D call. Germline lookup yields CDR1 MGHRA and CDR2 YSYEKL. The CDR3 contains 14 residues. The germline V and J ends were trimmed by 0 bases and 3 bases, with 8 bases remaining between them. The CDR3 spells CASSQERRYTEAFF. CDR3 DNA sequence: TGCGCCAGCAGCCAAGAACGGAGGTACACTGAAGCTTTCTTT.

The V call is TRBV7-9, the J call TRBJ1-5, with TRBD1 matching 7 bases. The CDR3 sequence is 15 residues long. The junction had 4 bases not matched to a gene; V was cut back by 5 bases and J by 0 bases. Per the germline V gene, CDR1 is SEHNR and CDR2 is FQNEAQ (reference sequence). CDR3 region: CASSTGQYSNQPQHF. CDR3 coding DNA: TGTGCCAGCAGCACGGGACAGTATAGCAATCAGCCCCAGCATTTT. Drawing the rest from reference TRBV7-9 and TRBJ1-5, the complete variable domain is DTGVSQNPRHKITKRGQNVTFRCDPISEHNRLYWYRQTLGQGPEFLTYFQNEAQLEKSRLLSDRFSAERPKGSFSTLEIQRTEQGDSAMYLCASSTGQYSNQPQHFGDGTRLSIL.

The V call is TRBV4-1, the J call TRBJ1-2; D might be TRBD1 (6 bases). The CDR3 contains 12 residues. Trimming stripped 1 base from V and 7 bases from J, with 7 bases between. Germline CDR1 and CDR2: MGHRA and YSYEKL. The CDR3 loop is CASSQGGAGYTF. The DNA of the CDR3 is TGCGCCAGCAGCCAAGGGGGGGCTGGCTACACCTTC.

The CDR3 loop reads CAISAAGQADYEQYF. The CDR3 DNA reads TGTGCCATCAGTGCAGCGGGACAGGCGGACTACGAGCAGTACTTC. The rearrangement uses TRBV10-3 and TRBJ2-7; D may be TRBD1 (8 bases). Germline CDR1 and CDR2: ENHRY and SYGVKD. Trimming cost V 4 bases and J 3 bases, with 16 bases left between them. The CDR3 length is 15 residues.

The chain couples TRBV27 to TRBJ2-7; 7 bases are a match to TRBD1. V lost 5 bases to trimming and J lost 7 bases; unmatched junction nucleotides: 17. The CDR3 runs 16 residues. Per the germline V gene, CDR1 is MNHEY and CDR2 is SMNVEV (reference sequence). The CDR3 DNA follows: TGTGCCAGCAGTGCCTTGGGACAGACCATCTCGGGGGAGCAGTACTTC. Its protein product is CASSALGQTISGEQYF.

This sequence joins TRBV2 and TRBJ1-5; 7 nucleotides agree with TRBD1. V lost 6 bases to trimming and J lost 4 bases; unmatched junction nucleotides: 9. The CDR3 runs to 15 residues. Germline CDR1 and CDR2: SNHLY and FYNNEI. CDR3 amino acids: CASRTDREGNQPQHF. The CDR3, as DNA: TGTGCCAGCAGAACAGACAGGGAAGGTAATCAGCCCCAGCATTTT.

The V gene is TRBV7-9, the J gene TRBJ2-2; D unclear. CDR1 SEHNR and CDR2 FQNEAQ come from the germline V gene (reference sequence). The CDR3 sequence is 13 residues long. V was clipped by 1 base and J by 6 bases, with 6 bases between them. The CDR3 DNA reads TGTGCCAGCAGCTTAGGGGTCCCCGGGGAGCTGTTTTTT. Translation gives CASSLGVPGELFF. Full variable domain (rest looked up from reference TRBV7-9 and TRBJ2-2): DTGVSQNPRHKITKRGQNVTFRCDPISEHNRLYWYRQTLGQGPEFLTYFQNEAQLEKSRLLSDRFSAERPKGSFSTLEIQRTEQGDSAMYLCASSLGVPGELFFGEGSRLTVL.

This chain joins TRBV30 and TRBJ2-7, with D perhaps matching TRBD2 (5 bases). This CDR3 is 14 amino acids long. Trimming left V 3 bases short and J 7 bases short, with 19 bases between. Germline values: CDR1 GTSNPN, CDR2 SVGIG (reference sequence). The CDR3 DNA sequence: TGTGCCTGGAGCGTCGGGTCGCGGGCGGAAGAGCAGTACTTC. This gives the protein CAWSVGSRAEEQYF.

DNA for the CDR3: TGTGCCAGCAGCTCAAGACTAGCGGTCTTGCCGGGCTCCTACAATGAGCAGTTCTTC. Translation gives CASSSRLAVLPGSYNEQFF. The chain recombines TRBV7-9 with TRBJ2-1, with 9 bases aligning to TRBD2. The germline gives CDR1 SEHNR, CDR2 FQNEAQ (reference sequence). There are 19 residues in the CDR3. V was clipped by 4 bases and J by 0 bases; unmatched bases: 13.

This sequence joins TRBV2 and TRBJ2-1, with TRBD2 matching 13 bases. The J segment lost 8 bases and the V segment lost 6 bases, leaving 13 bases of the junction unmatched. CDR3 size: 17 residues. Germline loops: CDR1 SNHLY, CDR2 FYNNEI. The CDR3 is CASSGLAGAELNYEQFF. The CDR3 coding sequence is TGTGCCAGCAGCGGACTAGCGGGAGCGGAGTTAAACTATGAGCAGTTCTTC.